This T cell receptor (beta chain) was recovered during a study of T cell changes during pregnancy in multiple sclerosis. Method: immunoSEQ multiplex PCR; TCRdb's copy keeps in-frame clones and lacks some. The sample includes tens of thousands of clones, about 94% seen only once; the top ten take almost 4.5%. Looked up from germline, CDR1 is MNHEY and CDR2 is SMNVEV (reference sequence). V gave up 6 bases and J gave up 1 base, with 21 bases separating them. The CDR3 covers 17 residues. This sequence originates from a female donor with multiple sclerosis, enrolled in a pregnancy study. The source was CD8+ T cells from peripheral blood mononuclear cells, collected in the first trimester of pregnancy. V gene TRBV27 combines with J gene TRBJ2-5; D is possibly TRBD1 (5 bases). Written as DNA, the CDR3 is TGTGCCAGCAGCCATATGAGGCAGGGTAATAGCCAAGAGACCCAGTACTTC. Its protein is CASSHMRQGNSQETQYF.